The TCR beta chain under discussion was sequenced for a study of blood T cell repertoires in COVID-19. Whole-study context: Samples of COVID-19 (acute and convalescent) were obtained from the United States, Italy and Spain. T cells, B-cell-depleted T cells, or PBMCs supplied cDNA or gDNA.

Per the original methods: It was from reference gene primer amplification that nucleated cell counts were estimated. Measured with immunoSEQ multiplex PCR; TCRdb has only the in-frame clones, and not every one. The DNA was the basis for D and trimming; V, J and clone size are from that table. The sample has about 300,000 clones, approximately 86% seen once. The V segment lost 4 bases and the J segment 7 bases; nucleotides outside the gene matches: 6. Looked up from germline, CDR1 is LNHDA and CDR2 is SQIVND (reference sequence). This CDR3 has 14 amino acids. This TCR derives from a man in his late teens or twenties with active or convalescent COVID-19. The sample taken for sequencing was peripheral blood. The chain couples TRBV19 to TRBJ2-1; 8 nucleotides match TRBD1. For the CDR3, the DNA is TGTGCCAGTAGTACCGACAGGGGATGGAATGAGCAGTTCTTC. This codes for CASSTDRGWNEQFF. The full variable domain, its missing parts supplied by reference TRBV19 and TRBJ2-1, is DGGITQSPKYLFRKEGQNVTLSCEQNLNHDAMYWYRQDPGQGLRLIYYSQIVNDFQKGDIAEGYSVSREKKESFPLTVTSAQKNPTAFYLCASSTDRGWNEQFFGPGTRLTVL.